This T cell receptor (beta chain) was recorded in a study of blood T cell repertoires in COVID-19. For the study at large: Sites across the United States, Italy and Spain contributed samples from acute and convalescent COVID-19.

V dropped 7 bases and J dropped 7; count of bases not matched to a gene: 9. The CDR3 extends over 13 amino acids. CDR1 SQVTM and CDR2 ANQGSEA come from the germline V gene. Per the authors' pipeline: Estimated nucleated cell counts came from reference gene primer amplification. Here immunoSEQ multiplex PCR was the method, and the copy in TCRdb shows in-frame clones only, minus some. That table is the source of V, J and clone size, and D and trimming were worked out from the DNA. The sample records about 200,000 clones, about 89% being singletons. Sequencing was done on a sample of PBMCs or T cells enriched from blood (not recorded which). The source is a woman in her late teens or twenties who had recovered from COVID-19. The chain employs TRBV29-1 and TRBJ2-1, with 8 bases lining up with TRBD2. The CDR3 coding sequence is TGCAGCGGCGGACTAGCCTGGGTGAATGAGCAGTTCTTC. Amino acids: CSGGLAWVNEQFF.